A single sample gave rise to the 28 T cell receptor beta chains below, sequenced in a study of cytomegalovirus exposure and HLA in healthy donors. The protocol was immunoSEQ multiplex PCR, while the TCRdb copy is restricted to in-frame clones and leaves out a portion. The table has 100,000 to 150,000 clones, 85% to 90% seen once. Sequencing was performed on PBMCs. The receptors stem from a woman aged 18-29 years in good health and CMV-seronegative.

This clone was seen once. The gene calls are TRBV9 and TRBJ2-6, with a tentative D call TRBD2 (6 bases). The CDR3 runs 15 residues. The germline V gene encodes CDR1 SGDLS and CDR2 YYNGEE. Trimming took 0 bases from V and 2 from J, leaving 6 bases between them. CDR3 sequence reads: CASSVGGAGANVLTF. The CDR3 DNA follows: TGTGCCAGCAGCGTAGGGGGGGCTGGGGCCAACGTCCTGACTTTC. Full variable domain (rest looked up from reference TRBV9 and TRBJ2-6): DSGVTQTPKHLITATGQRVTLRCSPRSGDLSVYWYQQSLDQGLQFLIQYYNGEERAKGNILERFSAQQFPDLHSELNLSSLELGDSALYFCASSVGGAGANVLTFGAGSRLTVL.

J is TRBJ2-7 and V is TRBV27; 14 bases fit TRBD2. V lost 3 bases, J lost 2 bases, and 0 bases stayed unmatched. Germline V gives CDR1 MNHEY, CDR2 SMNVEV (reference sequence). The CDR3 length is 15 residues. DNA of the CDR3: TGTGCCAGCAGTTTGACTAGCGGGGGGGCCTACGAGCAGTACTTC. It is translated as CASSLTSGGAYEQYF.

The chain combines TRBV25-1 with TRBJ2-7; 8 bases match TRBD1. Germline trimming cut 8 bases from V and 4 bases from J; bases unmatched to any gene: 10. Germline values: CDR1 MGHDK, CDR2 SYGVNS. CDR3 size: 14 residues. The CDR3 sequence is CASRHSGQVYEQYF. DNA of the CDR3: TGTGCCAGCCGGCACTCGGGACAGGTATACGAGCAGTACTTC.

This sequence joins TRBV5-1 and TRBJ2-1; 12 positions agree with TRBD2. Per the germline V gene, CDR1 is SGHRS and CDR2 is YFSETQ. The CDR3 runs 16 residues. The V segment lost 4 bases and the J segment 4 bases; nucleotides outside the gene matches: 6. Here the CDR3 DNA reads TGCGCCAGCAGCGATCCTAGCGGGGGGGTTTACAATGAGCAGTTCTTC. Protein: CASSDPSGGVYNEQFF.

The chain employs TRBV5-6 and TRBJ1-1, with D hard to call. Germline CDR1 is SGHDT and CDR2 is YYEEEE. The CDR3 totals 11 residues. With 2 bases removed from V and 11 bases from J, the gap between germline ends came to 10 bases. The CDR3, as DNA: TGTGCCAGCAGCTTAGGCAGGAGGGCTTTCTTT. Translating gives CASSLGRRAFF.

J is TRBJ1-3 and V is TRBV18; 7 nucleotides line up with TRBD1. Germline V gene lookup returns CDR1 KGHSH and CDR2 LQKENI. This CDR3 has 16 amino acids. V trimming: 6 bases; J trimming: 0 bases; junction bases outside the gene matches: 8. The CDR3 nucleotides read TGTGCCAGCTCGCGGGGACAGCCGAGCTCTGGAAACACCATATATTTT. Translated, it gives CASSRGQPSSGNTIYF.

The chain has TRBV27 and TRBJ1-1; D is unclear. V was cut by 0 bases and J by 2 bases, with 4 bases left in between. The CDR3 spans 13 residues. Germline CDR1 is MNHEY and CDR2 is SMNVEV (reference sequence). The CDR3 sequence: CASSLSLNTEAFF. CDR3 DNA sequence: TGTGCCAGCAGTTTATCGCTAAACACTGAAGCTTTCTTT.

In DNA, the CDR3 is TGCGCCAGCAGCTGGAACAGGGACGAGCAGTACTTC. It specifies CASSWNRDEQYF. V usage is TRBV5-1 and J usage is TRBJ2-7; D may be TRBD1 (6 bases). Germline CDR1 and CDR2: SGHRS and YFSETQ. Trimming removed 3 bases at V and 5 bases at J, with 9 bases between. The CDR3 has 12 amino acids.

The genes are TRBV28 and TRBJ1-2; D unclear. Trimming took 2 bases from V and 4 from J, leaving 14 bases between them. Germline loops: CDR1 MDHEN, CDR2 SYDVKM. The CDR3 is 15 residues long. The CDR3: CASSLEAARFYGYTF. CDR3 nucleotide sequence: TGTGCCAGCAGTTTAGAGGCCGCGAGATTCTATGGCTACACCTTC.

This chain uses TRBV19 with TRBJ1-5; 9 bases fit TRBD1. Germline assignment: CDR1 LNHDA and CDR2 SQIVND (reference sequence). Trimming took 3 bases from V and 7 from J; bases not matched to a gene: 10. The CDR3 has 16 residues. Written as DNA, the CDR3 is TGTGCCAGTAGTATCAAGGGACAGGGAAGCTGGCAGCCCCAGCATTTT. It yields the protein CASSIKGQGSWQPQHF.

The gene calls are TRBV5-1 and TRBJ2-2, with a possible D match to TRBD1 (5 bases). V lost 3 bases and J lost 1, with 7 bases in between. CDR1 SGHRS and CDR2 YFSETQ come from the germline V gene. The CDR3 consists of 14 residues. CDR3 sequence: CASSWGENTGELFF. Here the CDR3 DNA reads TGCGCCAGCAGCTGGGGCGAGAACACCGGGGAGCTGTTTTTT.

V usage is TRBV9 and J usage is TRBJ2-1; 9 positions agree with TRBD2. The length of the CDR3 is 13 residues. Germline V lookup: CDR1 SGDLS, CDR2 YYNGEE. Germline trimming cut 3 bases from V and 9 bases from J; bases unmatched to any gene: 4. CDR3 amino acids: CASSASGVGEQFF. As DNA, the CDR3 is TGTGCCAGCAGCGCTAGCGGGGTAGGTGAGCAGTTCTTC.

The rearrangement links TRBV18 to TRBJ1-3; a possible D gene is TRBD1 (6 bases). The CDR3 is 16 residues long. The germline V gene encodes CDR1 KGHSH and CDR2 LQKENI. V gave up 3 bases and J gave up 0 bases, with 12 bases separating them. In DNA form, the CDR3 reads TGTGCCAGCTCACCGACCACAGGGAACTCTGGAAACACCATATATTTT. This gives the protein CASSPTTGNSGNTIYF.

As DNA, the CDR3 is TGTGCCAGCAGCCCCTCAGGGGGCAACACTGAAGCTTTCTTT. Translated: CASSPSGGNTEAFF. The chain recombines TRBV6-1 with TRBJ1-1; TRBD1 matches at 8 bases. The CDR3 covers 14 residues. Germline trimming cut 6 bases from V and 2 bases from J; bases unmatched to any gene: 5. Per the germline V gene, CDR1 is MNHNS and CDR2 is SASEGT.

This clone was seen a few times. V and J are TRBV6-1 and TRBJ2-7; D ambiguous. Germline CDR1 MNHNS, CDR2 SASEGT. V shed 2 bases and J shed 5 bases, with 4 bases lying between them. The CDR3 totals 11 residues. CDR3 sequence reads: CASSETDEQYF. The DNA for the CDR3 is TGTGCCAGCAGTGAAACGGACGAGCAGTACTTC.

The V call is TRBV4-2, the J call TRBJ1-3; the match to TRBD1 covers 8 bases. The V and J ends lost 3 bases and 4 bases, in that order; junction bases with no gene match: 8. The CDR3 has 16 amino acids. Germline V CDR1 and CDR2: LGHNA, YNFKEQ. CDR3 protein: CASSQGLGTGGNTIYF. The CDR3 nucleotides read TGTGCCAGCAGCCAGGGCCTCGGGACAGGAGGAAACACCATATATTTT.

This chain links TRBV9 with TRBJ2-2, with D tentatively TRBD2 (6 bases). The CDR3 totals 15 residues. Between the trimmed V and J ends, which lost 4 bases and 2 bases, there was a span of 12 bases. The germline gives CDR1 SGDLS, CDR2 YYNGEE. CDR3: CASSRRGLNTGELFF. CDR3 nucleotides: TGTGCCAGCAGCCGGCGGGGCCTTAACACCGGGGAGCTGTTTTTT.

The CDR3 region is CASTPPGSSYNEQFF. CDR3 bases: TGTGCCAGCACCCCCCCGGGGAGCTCCTACAATGAGCAGTTCTTC. The rearrangement links TRBV7-9 to TRBJ2-1; D is possibly TRBD2 (5 bases). Deletions cut 7 bases from V and 0 bases from J, with 13 bases between. Germline-derived CDR1 and CDR2 are SEHNR and FQNEAQ (reference sequence). This CDR3 comprises 15 residues.

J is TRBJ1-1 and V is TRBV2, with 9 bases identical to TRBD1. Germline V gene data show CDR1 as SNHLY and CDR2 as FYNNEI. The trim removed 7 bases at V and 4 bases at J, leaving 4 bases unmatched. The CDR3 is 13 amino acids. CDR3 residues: CASNGQGSTEAFF. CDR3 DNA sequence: TGTGCCAGCAACGGACAGGGGAGCACTGAAGCTTTCTTT.

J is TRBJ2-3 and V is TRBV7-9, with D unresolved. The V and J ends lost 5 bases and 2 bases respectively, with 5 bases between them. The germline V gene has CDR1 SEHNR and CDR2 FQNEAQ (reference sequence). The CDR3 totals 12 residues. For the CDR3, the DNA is TGTGCCAGCAGCGAGATCACAGATACGCAGTATTTT. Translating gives CASSEITDTQYF.

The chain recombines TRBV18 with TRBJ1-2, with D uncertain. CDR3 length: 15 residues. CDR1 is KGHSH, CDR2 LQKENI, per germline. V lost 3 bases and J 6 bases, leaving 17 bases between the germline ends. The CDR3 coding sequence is TGTGCCAGCTCACCCAACCCGGGGAGTCGGGATGGCTACACCTTC. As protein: CASSPNPGSRDGYTF.

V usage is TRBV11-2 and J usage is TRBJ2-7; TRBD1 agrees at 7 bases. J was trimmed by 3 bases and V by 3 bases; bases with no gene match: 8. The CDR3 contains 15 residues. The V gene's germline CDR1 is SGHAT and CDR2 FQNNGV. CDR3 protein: CASSFGPQGRYEQYF. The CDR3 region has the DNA TGTGCCAGCAGCTTCGGACCACAGGGGCGCTACGAGCAGTACTTC.

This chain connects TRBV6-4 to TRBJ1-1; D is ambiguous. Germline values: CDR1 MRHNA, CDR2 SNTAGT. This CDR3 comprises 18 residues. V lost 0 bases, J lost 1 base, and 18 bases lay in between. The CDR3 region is CASSDSKSGVWSNTEAFF. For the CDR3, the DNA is TGTGCCAGCAGTGACTCGAAGTCCGGGGTTTGGTCGAACACTGAAGCTTTCTTT.

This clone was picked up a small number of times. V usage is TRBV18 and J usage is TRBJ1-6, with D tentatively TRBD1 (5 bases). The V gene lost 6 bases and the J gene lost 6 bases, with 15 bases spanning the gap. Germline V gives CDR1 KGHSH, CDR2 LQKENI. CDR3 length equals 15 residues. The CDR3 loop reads CASSERQPPNSPLHF. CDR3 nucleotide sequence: TGTGCCAGCTCGGAAAGACAGCCTCCTAATTCACCCCTCCACTTT.

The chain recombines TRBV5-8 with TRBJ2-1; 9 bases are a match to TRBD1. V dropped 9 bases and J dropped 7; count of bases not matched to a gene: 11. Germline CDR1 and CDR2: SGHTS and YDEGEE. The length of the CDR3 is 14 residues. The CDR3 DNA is TGTGCCATACCGGGACAGGGAGCATGGAATGAGCAGTTCTTC. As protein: CAIPGQGAWNEQFF.

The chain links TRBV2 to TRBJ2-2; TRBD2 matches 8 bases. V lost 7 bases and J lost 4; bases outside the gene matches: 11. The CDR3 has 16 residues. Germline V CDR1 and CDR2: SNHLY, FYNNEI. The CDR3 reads CASTPRTGGVTGELFF. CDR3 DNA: TGTGCCAGCACCCCGCGGACCGGGGGGGTCACCGGGGAGCTGTTTTTT.

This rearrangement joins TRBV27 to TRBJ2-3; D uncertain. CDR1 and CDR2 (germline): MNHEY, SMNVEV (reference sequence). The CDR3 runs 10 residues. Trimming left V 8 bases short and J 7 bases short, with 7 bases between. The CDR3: CASGQNTQYF. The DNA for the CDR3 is TGTGCCAGCGGCCAAAATACGCAGTATTTT.

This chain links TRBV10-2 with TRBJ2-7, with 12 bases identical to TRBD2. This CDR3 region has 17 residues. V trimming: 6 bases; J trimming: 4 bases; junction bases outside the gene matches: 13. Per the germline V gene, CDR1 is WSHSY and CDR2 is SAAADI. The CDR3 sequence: CASRASLAGGRWYEQYF. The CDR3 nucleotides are TGCGCCAGCAGGGCCTCACTAGCGGGGGGCCGATGGTACGAGCAGTACTTC.